Listed below are T cell receptor beta chains from one sample, sequenced in a study of blood T cell repertoires in COVID-19. Data came from immunoSEQ multiplex PCR; TCRdb stores just in-frame clones and leaves some out. The table has about 42,000 clones, about 88% seen once. The specimen sequenced was peripheral blood. These receptor sequences come from a woman in her seventies in a cohort sampled during active COVID-19. CDR3s include the opening cysteine and the closing phenylalanine or tryptophan.

V gene	J gene	CDR3 protein
TRBV4-3	TRBJ2-7	CASSQWQGSAEQYF
TRBV7-9	TRBJ2-7	CASSLAGTGTYEQYF
TRBV20-1	TRBJ2-3	CSASPQTSGRTDTQYF
TRBV2	TRBJ2-7	CASSESGRGSYEQYF
TRBV27	TRBJ2-7	CASSPLLRPYEQYF
TRBV6-2/TRBV6-3	TRBJ1-5	CASSHNTGFNQPQHF
TRBV19	TRBJ1-1	CASSIAGGLFTEAFF
TRBV5-1	TRBJ2-7	CASSWTSGSYEQYF
TRBV27	TRBJ2-7	CASSLRDRGLYEQYF
TRBV18	TRBJ1-2	CASSPPGTGTYGYTF
TRBV7-9	TRBJ2-7	CASSLGETTYEQYF
TRBV29-1	TRBJ1-1	CSVGTGMNTEAFF
TRBV9	TRBJ2-2	CASSVLALAATNTGELFF
TRBV4-3	TRBJ1-5	CASSQEQGINQPQHF
TRBV4-1	TRBJ2-1	CASSQDVGPFNEQFF
TRBV4-3	TRBJ2-7	CASSQEENSGGRSYEQYF
TRBV6-5	TRBJ2-1	CASSTIAPPGNEQFF
TRBV7-8	TRBJ2-3	CASSSPDSEGIPATDTQYF
TRBV25-1	TRBJ2-7	CASSESAPGQVGPHEQYF
TRBV4-3	TRBJ2-1	CASSQDQARDNEQFF
TRBV3-1/TRBV3-2	TRBJ2-5	CASSQSGGETQYF
TRBV6-2/TRBV6-3	TRBJ2-7	CASSHRGPSYEQYF
TRBV6-6	TRBJ2-3	CASSQPQGLAGADTQYF
TRBV28	TRBJ2-2	CASSLAAGAVTGELFF
TRBV9	TRBJ2-1	CASSVGGLARYNEQFF
TRBV28	TRBJ2-2	CASSARTGGELFF
TRBV5-4	TRBJ2-1	CASSLGTGLVDEQFF
TRBV5-8	TRBJ2-1	CASSLLGDLYNEQFF
TRBV28	TRBJ1-5	CASRSYRVGDNQPQHF
TRBV28	TRBJ1-1	CASSPGGSGTEAFF
TRBV7-9	TRBJ2-7	CASSLTAGGNYEQYF
TRBV28	TRBJ2-7	CASSRREQYF
TRBV6-5	TRBJ1-1	CATLSGSFGAEAFF
TRBV28	TRBJ1-2	CASSLQGPYGYTF
TRBV10-2	TRBJ1-1	CASIAGNSNTEAFF
TRBV3-1/TRBV3-2	TRBJ2-7	CASSLGGPYEQYF
TRBV7-2	TRBJ2-1	CASSRDYSYNEQFF
TRBV19	TRBJ1-5	CASSTTGGNQPQHF
TRBV9	TRBJ1-3	CASSPSGSLGNTIYF
TRBV12-3/TRBV12-4	TRBJ2-7	CASRQGPNYEQYF
TRBV2	TRBJ2-7	CASRAGGGYEQYF
TRBV10-1	TRBJ2-7	CASSESMSGMSYEQYF
TRBV7-8	TRBJ2-7	CASSFFPPGTPSPYEQYF
TRBV21-1	TRBJ2-1	CASSKGTLRPYNEQFF
TRBV4-1	TRBJ1-1	CASSQDPGGEAFF
TRBV5-1	TRBJ2-1	CASSLGSTQSGDNEQFF
TRBV7-3	TRBJ2-5	CASSPAGHQETQYF
TRBV4-1	TRBJ1-5	CASSQEVQPGGPQHF
TRBV7-9	TRBJ1-1	CASSLVGLEAFF
TRBV6-1	TRBJ2-2	CASSEYVPVGELFF
TRBV18	TRBJ2-7	CASSPPPTYEQYF
TRBV30	TRBJ2-3	CAWVKGQYRTDTQYF